Below are 27 T cell receptor beta chains sequenced from a single sample in a study of type 1 and type 2 diabetes patients (dated by TCRdb to 2016 to 2017). The sequencer listed for this sample is Illumina MiSeq. Genomic DNA from sorted T cell subsets was used as template for TCRbeta CDR3 amplification. Multiplex PCR with 30 forward and 13 reverse primers amplified the TCRbeta CDR3 region. TCRdb itself trimmed the public reads at Q25 with fastp, ran MiXCR and retained productive beta chains. A single entry per CDR3 protein holds the most common genes and DNA from its merged rows. The sample has about 250,000 distinct CDR3 sequences on record, 47% of them singletons. The top ten clones comprise roughly an eighth of the sample. Input material: peripheral blood mononuclear cells (PBMCs). These receptors were collected from a man between 18 and 35 years old with type 2 diabetes.

The chain links TRBV28 to TRBJ2-5, with TRBD1 as a possible D gene (5 bases). V was pared by 5 bases and J by 7 bases, with 8 bases between. CDR1 is MDHEN and CDR2 is SYDVKM in the germline V gene. The CDR3 consists of 11 residues. As DNA, the CDR3 is TGTGCCAGCAGTATGACAGTGACCCAGTACTTC. This sequence encodes CASSMTVTQYF.

The chain recombines TRBV30 with TRBJ2-6; perhaps D is TRBD1 or TRBD2 (5 bases each). Germline V gives CDR1 GTSNPN, CDR2 SVGIG (reference sequence). The CDR3 extends over 18 amino acids. The V and J ends lost 4 bases and 0 bases respectively, with 19 bases between them. The CDR3 protein is CAWTGTPNKDSGANVLTF. As DNA, the CDR3 is TGTGCCTGGACCGGGACCCCGAACAAAGACTCTGGGGCCAACGTCCTGACTTTC. The full variable domain, its missing parts supplied by reference TRBV30 and TRBJ2-6, is SQTIHQWPATLVQPVGSPLSLECTVEGTSNPNLYWYRQAAGRGLQLLFYSVGIGQISSEVPQNLSASRPQDRQFILSSKKLLLSDSGFYLCAWTGTPNKDSGANVLTFGAGSRLTVL.

As regards this clonotype: The junction differs from germline at one of its ends, possibly a read error. The rearrangement links TRBV11-2 to TRBJ2-7; the D is unclear. Germline loops: CDR1 SGHAT, CDR2 FQNNGV. The CDR3 is 14 residues long. The CDR3 DNA reads TGTGCCAGCCGCTTAACGAGCATACCCTACGAGCAGTACTTC. The encoded protein is CASRLTSIPYEQYF.

The chain uses TRBV4-1 and TRBJ1-1; D not certain. Germline V gene sequence: CDR1 MGHRA, CDR2 YSYEKL. The CDR3 covers 12 residues. The V end lost 2 bases, the J end lost 6 bases, and 7 bases lay between the germline ends. CDR3 sequence: CASSQTKAEAFF. CDR3 DNA sequence: TGCGCCAGCAGCCAAACAAAAGCTGAAGCTTTCTTT.

This clonotype was seen a handful of times. The chain recombines TRBV19 with TRBJ1-5, with 8 bases fitting TRBD1. CDR1 is LNHDA, CDR2 SQIVND, per germline (reference sequence). Trimming took 5 bases from V and 4 from J; bases not matched to a gene: 10. The CDR3 is made up of 16 amino acids. The CDR3 region has the DNA TGTGCCAGTAGTCCCACAGGGGGACAGAGTAATCAGCCCCAGCATTTT. Protein sequence: CASSPTGGQSNQPQHF. Together with reference TRBV19 and TRBJ1-5, the CDR3 gives the full variable domain: DGGITQSPKYLFRKEGQNVTLSCEQNLNHDAMYWYRQDPGQGLRLIYYSQIVNDFQKGDIAEGYSVSREKKESFPLTVTSAQKNPTAFYLCASSPTGGQSNQPQHFGDGTRLSIL.

V is TRBV24-1 and J is TRBJ2-7; perhaps TRBD1 as D (6 bases). Germline CDR1 and CDR2: KGHDR and SFDVKD. Trimming stripped 10 bases from V and 2 bases from J, with 11 bases between. This CDR3 comprises 12 residues. The CDR3 DNA is TGTGCCACAGGACAGACCCCCTACGAGCAGTACTTC. This encodes CATGQTPYEQYF.

J is TRBJ2-5 and V is TRBV7-3; TRBD2 aligns across 12 bases. Germline CDR1 and CDR2: SGHTA and FQGTGA. J gave up 2 bases and V 2 bases, and 0 bases lay outside the gene matches. The CDR3 totals 15 residues. CDR3 amino acids: CASSLGTSGQETQYF. In DNA form, the CDR3 reads TGTGCCAGCAGCTTAGGGACTAGCGGGCAAGAGACCCAGTACTTC.

The chain has TRBV2 and TRBJ2-7; 7 bases match TRBD2. V shed 4 bases, J shed 0 bases, and the junction held 3 bases outside the gene matches. The CDR3 covers 14 residues. CDR1 is SNHLY and CDR2 is FYNNEI in the germline V gene. CDR3 sequence reads: CASSAQRDSYEQYF. In DNA form, the CDR3 reads TGTGCCAGCAGTGCACAGCGGGACTCCTACGAGCAGTACTTC. Filled out from reference TRBV2 and TRBJ2-7, the complete variable domain reads EPEVTQTPSHQVTQMGQEVILRCVPISNHLYFYWYRQILGQKVEFLVSFYNNEISEKSEIFDDQFSVERPDGSNFTLKIRSTKLEDSAMYFCASSAQRDSYEQYFGPGTRLTVT.

This clonotype was seen a handful of times. This rearrangement joins TRBV7-2 to TRBJ1-4; 7 bases are shared with TRBD1. With 6 bases clipped from V and 7 bases from J, the junction kept 8 bases outside the gene matches. The CDR3 is made up of 14 amino acids. The germline V gene has CDR1 SGHTA and CDR2 FQGNSA. CDR3 loop: CASRAAGGGEKLFF. The CDR3 coding sequence is TGTGCCAGCAGGGCGGCAGGGGGGGGTGAAAAACTGTTTTTT.

There are a few counts of this clonotype. The V and J genes are TRBV11-2 and TRBJ1-5, with unresolved D. Deletions cut 1 base from V and 4 bases from J, with 11 bases between. Looked up from germline, CDR1 is SGHAT and CDR2 is FQNNGV. The CDR3 consists of 15 residues. The CDR3 region is CASSLVAGSNQPQHF. CDR3 sequence (DNA): TGTGCCAGCAGCTTAGTCGCGGGCTCAAATCAGCCCCAGCATTTT. Combining the CDR3 with reference TRBV11-2 and TRBJ1-5 gives the whole variable domain EAGVAQSPRYKIIEKRQSVAFWCNPISGHATLYWYQQILGQGPKLLIQFQNNGVVDDSQLPKDRFSAERLKGVDSTLKIQPAKLEDSAVYLCASSLVAGSNQPQHFGDGTRLSIL.

The chain carries TRBV7-7 and TRBJ2-1; D gene unclear. The V end was cut by 3 bases, the J end by 5 bases, with 8 bases between. The V gene's germline CDR1 is SSHAT and CDR2 FNYEAQ (reference sequence). This CDR3 has 13 amino acids. The CDR3 region has the DNA TGTGCCAGCAGCTTCTCTAGAAACAATGAGCAGTTCTTC. Its translation: CASSFSRNNEQFF.

The chain's CDR3 is CATSDGTSGFNEQFF. DNA for the CDR3: TGTGCCACCAGTGACGGGACTAGCGGATTCAATGAGCAGTTCTTC. The V call is TRBV24-1, the J call TRBJ2-1, with 11 bases identical to TRBD2. Germline CDR1 and CDR2: KGHDR and SFDVKD. The CDR3 length is 15 residues. Losses at the gene ends were 4 bases for V and 6 bases for J; bases not matched to a gene: 4.

This clonotype was seen a handful of times. A read error is likely, as this CDR3 ends without the conserved phenylalanine or tryptophan. The rearrangement uses TRBV10-1 and TRBJ1-1; D possibly corresponds to TRBD1 (5 bases). The V end lost 6 bases, the J end lost 1 base, and 12 bases lay between the germline ends. Germline loops: CDR1 WNHNN, CDR2 SYGVQD (reference sequence). This CDR3 comprises 14 residues. CDR3 in amino acids: CASSPDTTNTEAFS. CDR3 coding DNA: TGCGCCAGCAGCCCGGACACTACGAACACTGAAGCTTTCTCT.

V is TRBV19 and J is TRBJ1-5; D ambiguous. CDR1 and CDR2 (germline): LNHDA, SQIVND (reference sequence). The CDR3 is made up of 20 amino acids. Trimming shortened V by 3 bases and J by 2 bases, and 26 bases separated the two germline ends. The CDR3 region has the DNA TGTGCCAGTAGTATGAAGAGGCGAATGGACTCCCGGAGGGGCAATCAGCCCCAGCATTTT. Amino acid sequence: CASSMKRRMDSRRGNQPQHF.

The V gene is TRBV25-1, the J gene TRBJ1-4; the D is unclear. Trimming cost V 10 bases and J 9 bases, with 24 bases left between them. CDR1 is MGHDK, CDR2 SYGVNS, per germline. The CDR3 sequence is 15 residues long. Here the CDR3 DNA reads TGTGCCATCAACCCTCACAAGGAAAGTAGTAAAAAACTGTTTTTT. It codes for CAINPHKESSKKLFF.

The rearrangement joins TRBV29-1 to TRBJ1-1; possibly TRBD1 for D (6 bases). This CDR3 contains 13 residues. Trimming removed 7 bases from V and 0 bases from J, with 12 bases in between. CDR1 SQVTM and CDR2 ANQGSEA come from the germline V gene. CDR3 sequence: CSATGPMNTEAFF. DNA of the CDR3: TGCAGCGCAACAGGGCCCATGAACACTGAAGCTTTCTTT. The whole variable domain, remainder taken from reference TRBV29-1 and TRBJ1-1, is SAVISQKPSRDICQRGTSLTIQCQVDSQVTMMFWYRQQPGQSLTLIATANQGSEATYESGFVIDKFPISRPNLTFSTLTVSNMSPEDSSIYLCSATGPMNTEAFFGQGTRLTVV.

In its sample, this clonotype was seen many times. The chain joins TRBV30 to TRBJ1-2; no definite D call. Germline V gene data show CDR1 as GTSNPN and CDR2 as SVGIG (reference sequence). Trimming cost V 6 bases and J 1 base, with 9 bases left between them. The CDR3 length is 12 residues. The CDR3 sequence is CACSIFNYGYTF. CDR3 in DNA: TGTGCCTGTTCGATTTTTAACTATGGCTACACCTTC.

V gene TRBV12-3 or TRBV12-4 combines with J gene TRBJ2-2; D gene ambiguous. V was shortened by 5 bases and J by 6 bases, with 10 bases between the two germline ends. The CDR3 has 13 residues. The CDR3, as DNA: TGTGCCAGCAGTCCCCAAGGGTCCGGGGAGCTGTTTTTT. It translates to CASSPQGSGELFF.

Comments on this clonotype: A much larger clonotype is one base distant, so this may be a read error. V usage is TRBV2 and J usage is TRBJ1-2; 7 bases align to TRBD1. From germline, CDR1 is SNHLY and CDR2 FYNNEI. The CDR3 length is 15 residues. The CDR3 DNA reads TGTGCCTGCAGCGTACGGACAGGAACTAACTATGGCTACACCTTC. Translation: CACSVRTGTNYGYTF.

This chain connects TRBV28 to TRBJ1-1, with TRBD1 matching 7 bases. The CDR3 spans 15 residues. The V segment lost 3 bases and the J segment 9 bases; nucleotides outside the gene matches: 13. Germline CDR1 MDHEN, CDR2 SYDVKM. This CDR3 reads CASSFPVWAGGQAFF. The CDR3 DNA follows: TGTGCCAGCAGTTTCCCCGTTTGGGCAGGGGGTCAAGCTTTCTTT.

This clonotype occurred many times. V usage is TRBV30 and J usage is TRBJ2-2; D unclear. Germline CDR1 GTSNPN, CDR2 SVGIG (reference sequence). Trimming took 0 bases from V and 4 from J, leaving 3 bases between them. The CDR3 covers 12 residues. The CDR3 reads CAWSVVTGELFF. CDR3 nucleotide sequence: TGTGCCTGGAGTGTTGTCACCGGGGAGCTGTTTTTT.

J is TRBJ1-1 and V is TRBV10-1; the D is unclear. Trimming removed 3 bases from V and 3 bases from J, with 8 bases in between. The germline CDR1 and CDR2 sequences are WNHNN and SYGVQD (reference sequence). The CDR3 is 13 amino acids. CDR3 sequence reads: CASSEDGYTEAFF. CDR3 bases: TGCGCCAGCAGTGAAGACGGGTACACTGAAGCTTTCTTT.

V and J are TRBV20-1 and TRBJ2-3; 9 bases fit TRBD1. Germline V lookup: CDR1 DFQATT, CDR2 SNEGSKA (reference sequence). Trimming removed 3 bases from V and 3 bases from J; junction bases left unmatched: 10. The length of the CDR3 is 16 residues. The CDR3 DNA sequence: TGCAGTGCTAGCGGCGAAGGGACAGGGTGGACAGATACGCAGTATTTT. Protein product: CSASGEGTGWTDTQYF.

This clonotype was picked up a small number of times. This sequence joins TRBV12-3 or TRBV12-4 and TRBJ2-1; D not certain. V lost 3 bases to trimming and J lost 8 bases, with 14 bases between them. The length of the CDR3 is 14 residues. CDR3 sequence: CASSFQSWMDEQFF. Written as DNA, the CDR3 is TGTGCCAGCAGTTTTCAGAGCTGGATGGATGAGCAGTTCTTC.

This clonotype was counted a few times. CDR3: CASSLKGFQGGYTF. In DNA, the CDR3 is TGTGCCAGCAGTTTAAAGGGCTTCCAGGGCGGCTACACCTTC. V gene TRBV12-3 or TRBV12-4 combines with J gene TRBJ1-2; tentative D call: TRBD1 (5 bases). This CDR3 has 14 residues. V dropped 2 bases and J dropped 8 bases, with 15 bases sitting between them.

This chain connects TRBV15 to TRBJ1-6; D possibly corresponds to TRBD1 (6 bases). This CDR3 comprises 17 residues. Per germline, CDR1 LNHNV and CDR2 YYDKDF (reference sequence). V was trimmed by 6 bases and J by 0 bases, leaving 15 bases between them. CDR3 coding DNA: TGTGCCACCAGTCCTGACTGGGACATCTCCTATAATTCACCCCTCCACTTT. Its translation is CATSPDWDISYNSPLHF.

This chain links TRBV20-1 with TRBJ1-1; D ambiguous. The CDR3 extends over 13 amino acids. The germline V gene has CDR1 DFQATT and CDR2 SNEGSKA (reference sequence). The V gene lost 3 bases and the J gene lost 7 bases, with 15 bases spanning the gap. CDR3 region: CSARRRESGEAFF. CDR3 coding DNA: TGCAGTGCTAGGCGTAGGGAGTCGGGTGAAGCTTTCTTT.